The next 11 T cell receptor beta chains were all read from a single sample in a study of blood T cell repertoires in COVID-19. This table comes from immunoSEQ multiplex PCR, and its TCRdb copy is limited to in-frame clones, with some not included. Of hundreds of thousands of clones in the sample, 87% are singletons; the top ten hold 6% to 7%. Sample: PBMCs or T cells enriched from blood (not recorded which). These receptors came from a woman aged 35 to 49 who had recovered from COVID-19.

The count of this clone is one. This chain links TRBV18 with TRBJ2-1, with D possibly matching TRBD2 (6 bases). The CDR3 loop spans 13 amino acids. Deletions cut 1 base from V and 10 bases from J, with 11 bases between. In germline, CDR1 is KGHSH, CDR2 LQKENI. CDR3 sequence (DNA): TGTGCCAGCTCACCACTAAAGGAGGGCGAGCAGTTCTTC. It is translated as CASSPLKEGEQFF.

CDR3 DNA sequence: TGTGCCAGCGGGAGTTCCGTCGGGGAGCTGTTTTTT. This codes for CASGSSVGELFF. This chain joins TRBV27 and TRBJ2-2, with a possible D match to TRBD2 (5 bases). This CDR3 is built from 12 residues. V was cut by 8 bases and J by 7 bases, with 11 bases left in between. Germline CDR1 reads MNHEY; CDR2 reads SMNVEV (reference sequence).

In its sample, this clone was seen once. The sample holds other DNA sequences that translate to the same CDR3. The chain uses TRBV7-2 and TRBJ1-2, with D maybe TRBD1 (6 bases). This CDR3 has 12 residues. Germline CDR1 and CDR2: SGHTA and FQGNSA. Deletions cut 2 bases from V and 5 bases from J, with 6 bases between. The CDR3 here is CASSLQGYGYTF. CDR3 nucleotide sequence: TGTGCCAGCAGCTTACAGGGGTATGGCTACACCTTC.

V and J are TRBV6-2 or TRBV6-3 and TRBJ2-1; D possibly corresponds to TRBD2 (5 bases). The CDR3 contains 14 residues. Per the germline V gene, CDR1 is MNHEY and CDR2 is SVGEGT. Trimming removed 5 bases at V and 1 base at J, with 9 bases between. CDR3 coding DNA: TGTGCCAGCAGTACCCCGGGGTCCTACAATGAGCAGTTCTTC. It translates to CASSTPGSYNEQFF.

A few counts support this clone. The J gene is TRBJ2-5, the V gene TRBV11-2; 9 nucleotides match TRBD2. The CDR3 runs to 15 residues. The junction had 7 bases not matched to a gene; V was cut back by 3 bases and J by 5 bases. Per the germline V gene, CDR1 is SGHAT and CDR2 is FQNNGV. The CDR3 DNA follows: TGTGCCAGCAGCTTGGTGGGAGCGGGAGGCGAGACCCAGTACTTC. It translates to CASSLVGAGGETQYF. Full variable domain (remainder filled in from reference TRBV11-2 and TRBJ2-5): EAGVAQSPRYKIIEKRQSVAFWCNPISGHATLYWYQQILGQGPKLLIQFQNNGVVDDSQLPKDRFSAERLKGVDSTLKIQPAKLEDSAVYLCASSLVGAGGETQYFGPGTRLLVL.

CDR3 bases: TGTGCCAGTAGTATAGATATTAACACCGGGGAGCTGTTTTTT. Its translation is CASSIDINTGELFF. The chain has TRBV19 and TRBJ2-2; D uncertain. The V gene's germline CDR1 is LNHDA and CDR2 SQIVND (reference sequence). Trimming left V 0 bases short and J 2 bases short, with 4 bases between. This CDR3 region has 14 residues.

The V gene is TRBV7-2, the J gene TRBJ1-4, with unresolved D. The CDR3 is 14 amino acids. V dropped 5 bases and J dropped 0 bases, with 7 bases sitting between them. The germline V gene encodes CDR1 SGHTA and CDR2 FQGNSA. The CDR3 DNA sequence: TGTGCCAGCAGCGGTTACTCAACTAATGAAAAACTGTTTTTT. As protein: CASSGYSTNEKLFF.

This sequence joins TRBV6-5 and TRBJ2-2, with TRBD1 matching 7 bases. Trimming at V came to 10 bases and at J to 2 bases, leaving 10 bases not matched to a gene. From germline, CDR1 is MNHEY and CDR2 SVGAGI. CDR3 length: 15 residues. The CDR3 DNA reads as TGTGCCATACCCAGACAGGGCCCAAACACCGGGGAGCTGTTTTTT. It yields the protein CAIPRQGPNTGELFF.

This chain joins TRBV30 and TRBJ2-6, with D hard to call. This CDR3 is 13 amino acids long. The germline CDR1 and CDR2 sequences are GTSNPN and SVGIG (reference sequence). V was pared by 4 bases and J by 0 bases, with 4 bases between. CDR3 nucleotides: TGTGCCTGGACTATCTCTGGGGCCAACGTCCTGACTTTC. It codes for CAWTISGANVLTF.

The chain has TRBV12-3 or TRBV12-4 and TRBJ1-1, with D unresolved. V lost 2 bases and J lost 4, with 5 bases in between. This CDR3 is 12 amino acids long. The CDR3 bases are TGTGCCAGCAGTTTATCGGGCACTGAAGCTTTCTTT. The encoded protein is CASSLSGTEAFF.

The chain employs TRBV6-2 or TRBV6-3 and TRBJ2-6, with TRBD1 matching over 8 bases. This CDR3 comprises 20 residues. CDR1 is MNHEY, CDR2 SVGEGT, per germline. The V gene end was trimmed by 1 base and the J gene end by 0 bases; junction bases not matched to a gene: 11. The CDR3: CASSYLGTGQGPSGANVLTF. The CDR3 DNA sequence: TGTGCCAGCAGTTACTTGGGGACCGGACAGGGTCCCTCTGGGGCCAACGTCCTGACTTTC.